This is a list of T cell receptor beta chains from one sample in a study of blood T cell repertoires in COVID-19. TCRdb's table, derived via immunoSEQ multiplex PCR, lists solely in-frame clones and lacks some. The sample consists of under 450,000 clones, about 80% of them appearing once. Input material: peripheral blood. The receptors stem from a human donor with acute or convalescent COVID-19. The donor label of this sample is uncertain. CDR3s include the opening cysteine and the closing phenylalanine or tryptophan. D genes are given only for firm matches. Size is stated for part of the rows, as once, few or many counts, or as a class when the clone is expanded.

j_call v_call clone_size d_call cdr3_aa cdr3_nt
TRBJ2-3 TRBV6-5 . . CASYLDGADTQYF TGTGCCAGCTATCTAGATGGTGCAGATACGCAGTATTTT
TRBJ2-2 TRBV7-2 . . CASSFIRQVGGELFF TGTGCCAGCAGCTTTATTAGACAGGTCGGCGGGGAGCTGTTTTTT
TRBJ2-1 TRBV29-1 . . CSVVLVPNEQFF TGCAGCGTTGTTTTAGTGCCTAATGAGCAGTTCTTC
TRBJ2-4 TRBV2 . . CASSLQGNPKNIQYF TGTGCCAGCAGTTTACAGGGAAATCCCAAAAACATTCAGTACTTC
TRBJ2-1 TRBV6-2/TRBV6-3 . . CASSYSRVANEQFF TGTGCCAGCAGTTACTCCAGAGTAGCGAATGAGCAGTTCTTC
TRBJ2-4 TRBV28 . . CASSTRAAGAQYF TGTGCCAGCAGTACCCGAGCAGCAGGGGCTCAGTACTTC
TRBJ2-3 TRBV18 . . CASSPMRLQITDTQYF TGTGCCAGCTCACCAATGAGACTCCAAATCACAGATACGCAGTATTTT
TRBJ2-2 TRBV5-1 . TRBD1 CASSRDRVNTGELFF TGCGCCAGCAGCCGTGACAGGGTCAACACCGGGGAGCTGTTTTTT
TRBJ1-6 TRBV7-2 . . CASSLRSGNSPLHF TGTGCCAGCAGCTTAAGATCAGGGAACTCACCCCTCCACTTT
TRBJ1-4 TRBV28 . . CASSPGVLSGNEKLFF TGTGCCAGCAGTCCCGGGGTCTTATCGGGAAATGAAAAACTGTTTTTT
TRBJ2-3 TRBV27 once . CASRKKRVRDKQSTDTQYF TGTGCCAGCAGGAAAAAAAGGGTACGGGACAAACAAAGCACAGATACGCAGTATTTT
TRBJ1-1 TRBV6-5 . . CASIQDNMNTEAFF TGTGCCAGCATCCAAGACAATATGAACACTGAAGCTTTCTTT
TRBJ1-2 TRBV24-1 . TRBD1 CATRRTGTLIPHFYGYTF TGTGCCACCAGAAGGACAGGGACACTAATCCCCCACTTTTATGGCTACACCTTC
TRBJ1-3 TRBV5-1 once . CASSLGGLKRNTIYF TGCGCCAGCAGCTTGGGAGGCCTCAAGAGAAACACCATATATTTT
TRBJ1-2 TRBV18 . . CASSPDRQTNYGYTF TGTGCCAGCTCACCAGACCGACAGACTAACTATGGCTACACCTTC
TRBJ1-3 TRBV3-1/TRBV3-2 many . CASRPQGSGNTIYF TGTGCCAGCAGACCACAGGGCTCCGGAAACACCATATATTTT
TRBJ2-5 TRBV7-2 . . CASSFRRVFGETQYF TGTGCCAGCAGCTTCCGCCGGGTGTTTGGGGAGACCCAGTACTTC
TRBJ1-6 TRBV6-1 . TRBD1 CASSEGRDRDSLHF TGTGCCAGCAGTGAAGGCCGTGACAGGGATTCCCTCCACTTT
TRBJ2-7 TRBV30 . . CAAGSYEQYF TGTGCTGCCGGGTCGTACGAGCAGTACTTC
TRBJ1-5 TRBV3-1/TRBV3-2 . TRBD1 CASSRDRKNQPQHF TGTGCCAGCAGCCGGGACAGAAAGAATCAGCCCCAGCATTTT
TRBJ2-4 TRBV23-1 once . CASSQSQRRSGAKNIQYF TGCGCCAGCAGTCAATCACAGCGGAGGTCGGGAGCCAAAAACATTCAGTACTTC
TRBJ2-5 TRBV7-7 once . CASSFRWGPQETQYF TGTGCCAGCAGCTTCAGGTGGGGCCCTCAAGAGACCCAGTACTTC
TRBJ1-1 TRBV9 . . CASSVVVGGAEAFF TGTGCCAGCAGCGTAGTGGTAGGGGGGGCTGAAGCTTTCTTT
TRBJ1-5 TRBV18 . TRBD1 CASSPRRQGDQPQHF TGTGCCAGCTCACCACGCCGACAGGGAGATCAGCCCCAGCATTTT
TRBJ2-5 TRBV15 . TRBD2 CATSRHGGRAIETQYF TGTGCCACCAGCAGACACGGCGGGAGGGCCATAGAGACCCAGTACTTC
TRBJ1-1 TRBV6-5 once . CASLRRGSEAFF TGTGCCAGCCTAAGAAGGGGGTCTGAAGCTTTCTTT
TRBJ2-3 TRBV4-1 . TRBD1 CASSQRTGGADTQYF TGCGCCAGCAGCCAACGGACAGGGGGCGCGGATACGCAGTATTTT
TRBJ2-6 TRBV28 . . CASIPGAGANVLTF TGTGCCAGCATTCCGGGGGCTGGGGCCAACGTCCTGACTTTC
TRBJ1-1 TRBV10-3 once . CAISDGVNTEAFF TGTGCCATCAGTGACGGGGTGAACACTGAAGCTTTCTTT
TRBJ1-2 TRBV7-9 . . CASSLDRVHYGYTF TGTGCCAGCAGCTTAGACAGGGTTCACTATGGCTACACCTTC
TRBJ1-5 TRBV18 . TRBD1 CASSLQGPGWDNQPQHF TGTGCCAGCTCTCTACAGGGGCCAGGCTGGGACAATCAGCCCCAGCATTTT
TRBJ1-6 TRBV5-4 . TRBD1 CASSSLTGSNSPLHF TGTGCCAGCAGCTCTTTGACAGGGAGTAATTCACCCCTCCACTTT
TRBJ1-1 TRBV11-3 . TRBD1 CASSLGGQGNTEAFF TGTGCCAGCAGCTTAGGGGGACAGGGGAACACTGAAGCTTTCTTT
TRBJ2-2 TRBV14 . TRBD1 CASSQDLGQGSLFF TGTGCCAGCAGCCAAGATCTCGGACAGGGGTCGCTGTTTTTT
TRBJ1-1 TRBV15 once . CATSRVLGGRKTEAFF TGTGCCACCAGCAGAGTATTGGGGGGACGAAAAACTGAAGCTTTCTTT
TRBJ1-2 TRBV9 . . CASSVRQDPIYGYTF TGTGCCAGCAGCGTAAGACAGGACCCAATCTATGGCTACACCTTC
TRBJ2-1 TRBV28 . . CASSTFPRGNEQFF TGTGCCAGCAGTACATTCCCTAGGGGCAACGAGCAGTTCTTC
TRBJ1-1 TRBV19 . . CASSIVSSEMNTEAFF TGTGCCAGTAGTATAGTTTCAAGCGAAATGAACACTGAAGCTTTCTTT
TRBJ2-7 TRBV4-2 . . CASSPATGMYEQYF TGTGCCAGCAGCCCCGCAACAGGGATGTACGAGCAGTACTTC
TRBJ1-6 TRBV6-5 . . CATKGQANSPLHF TGTGCCACCAAGGGGCAGGCTAATTCACCCCTCCACTTT
TRBJ1-3 TRBV11-2 once TRBD1 CASSLNIGTAGNTIYF TGTGCCAGCAGCTTAAATATCGGGACAGCTGGAAACACCATATATTTT
TRBJ1-4 TRBV4-1 few TRBD1 CASSQDDRVNEKLFF TGCGCCAGCAGCCAAGACGACAGGGTTAATGAAAAACTGTTTTTT
TRBJ2-2 TRBV29-1 . . CSARPGGANTGELFF TGCAGCGCCCGACCGGGGGGCGCGAACACCGGGGAGCTGTTTTTT
TRBJ2-2 TRBV7-6 few TRBD2 CASRDAGGVTGELFF TGTGCCAGCAGGGACGCGGGAGGGGTCACCGGGGAGCTGTTTTTT
TRBJ1-5 TRBV6-1 . TRBD1 CASSERGTGEDQPQHF TGTGCCAGCAGTGAAAGGGGGACAGGGGAAGATCAGCCCCAGCATTTT
TRBJ1-2 TRBV12-3/TRBV12-4 . . CASSDSWSRYTF TGTGCCAGCAGTGACTCTTGGAGTCGCTACACCTTC
TRBJ2-2 TRBV5-4 . TRBD2 CASSSSPGTSGRANTGELFF TGTGCCAGCAGCTCCTCGCCCGGGACTAGCGGGAGGGCGAACACCGGGGAGCTGTTTTTT
TRBJ2-3 TRBV5-1 . TRBD1 CASSLETGALFTDTQYF TGCGCCAGCAGCTTGGAGACAGGGGCGCTCTTCACAGATACGCAGTATTTT
TRBJ2-5 TRBV3-1/TRBV3-2 many TRBD1 CASSQRQGSETQYF TGTGCCAGCAGCCAGAGACAGGGAAGCGAGACCCAGTACTTC
TRBJ1-5 TRBV5-6 few TRBD1 CASSYKRTGVRWDQPQHF TGTGCCAGCAGCTACAAACGGACAGGTGTAAGATGGGATCAGCCCCAGCATTTT
TRBJ1-1 TRBV28 . TRBD1 CASSSPPGGGGTEAFF TGTGCCAGCAGTTCGCCCCCCGGAGGGGGCGGGACTGAAGCTTTCTTT